This entry lists 24 T cell receptor beta chains sequenced from one sample in a study of T cell repertoires in cytomegalovirus infection. Each CDR3 protein gets one entry after TCRdb re-called the reads with MiXCR. Here the sample spans approximately 260,000 distinct CDR3 sequences, over 15% being singletons. The sample was CD8+ T cells from PBMCs. The receptors here all came from a human donor in good health (CMV status not recorded). Some clones in this sample may be carry-over from other donors' samples.

This clonotype was observed many times. The chain links TRBV28 to TRBJ2-7; TRBD1 might be the D (5 bases). The V and J ends lost 1 base and 3 bases respectively, with 10 bases between them. The CDR3 is 14 residues long. CDR1 and CDR2 (germline): MDHEN, SYDVKM. CDR3 residues: CASSLYPGNYEQYF. The CDR3 DNA reads as TGTGCCAGCAGTTTATATCCAGGGAACTACGAGCAGTACTTC.

This clonotype showed up many times. The chain employs TRBV7-8 and TRBJ2-7, with D perhaps matching TRBD2 (5 bases). The CDR3 totals 16 residues. Trimming pared 3 bases from V and 4 bases from J, leaving 19 bases between. Looked up from germline, CDR1 is SGHVS and CDR2 is FQNEAQ. The CDR3 spells CASSFRIPPGIYEQYF. CDR3 nucleotide sequence: TGTGCCAGCAGCTTCAGGATACCCCCGGGAATATACGAGCAGTACTTC.

J is TRBJ2-5 and V is TRBV6-8, with D perhaps TRBD2 (5 bases). The germline V gene has CDR1 MNHGY and CDR2 SAAAGT. The CDR3 has 14 residues. Trimming stripped 5 bases from V and 2 bases from J, with 12 bases between. The CDR3 sequence: CASSSGLIQETQYF. In DNA form, the CDR3 reads TGTGCCAGCAGTAGTGGACTGATACAAGAGACCCAGTACTTC.

A few counts support this clonotype. The V gene is TRBV6-6, the J gene TRBJ2-7; D is possibly TRBD1 or TRBD2 (5 bases each). Trimming removed 4 bases from V and 2 bases from J, with 24 bases in between. CDR1 is MNHNY, CDR2 SVGAGI, per germline (reference sequence). CDR3 length equals 18 residues. The CDR3 here is CASSLGVRGPGPTYEQYF. The CDR3 coding sequence is TGTGCCAGCAGTTTAGGGGTACGGGGACCCGGACCTACCTACGAGCAGTACTTC.

This clonotype was seen a handful of times. This chain joins TRBV12-3 or TRBV12-4 and TRBJ1-5; D gene unclear. The CDR3 contains 14 residues. V lost 1 base to trimming and J lost 11 bases, with 15 bases between them. The CDR3 DNA reads as TGTGCCAGCAGTTTAGAGTCGGGCGGCCTATCCCAGCATTTT. Translation gives CASSLESGGLSQHF.

V usage is TRBV5-6 and J usage is TRBJ1-4; 9 nucleotides line up with TRBD1. This CDR3 has 15 residues. Trimming at V came to 4 bases and at J to 6 bases, leaving 7 bases not matched to a gene. Germline V lookup: CDR1 SGHDT, CDR2 YYEEEE. Here the CDR3 reads CASSEEGTGHEKLFF. DNA of the CDR3: TGTGCCAGCAGCGAGGAGGGGACAGGGCATGAAAAACTGTTTTTT.

This clonotype has more than one count but fewer than ten. The chain carries TRBV20-1 and TRBJ1-1; D uncertain. Per the germline V gene, CDR1 is DFQATT and CDR2 is SNEGSKA (reference sequence). The CDR3 has 13 residues. V lost 0 bases and J 1 base, leaving 6 bases between the germline ends. CDR3 residues: CSARDPPNTEAFF. CDR3 bases: TGCAGTGCTAGAGATCCCCCGAACACTGAAGCTTTCTTT.

Ten or more counts support this clonotype. The V and J genes are TRBV28 and TRBJ1-5; unclear D gene. V was shortened by 3 bases and J by 0 bases, with 6 bases between the two germline ends. Looked up from germline, CDR1 is MDHEN and CDR2 is SYDVKM. The CDR3 contains 14 residues. For the CDR3, the DNA is TGTGCCAGCAGTTTGGGATTTAGCAATCAGCCCCAGCATTTT. This encodes CASSLGFSNQPQHF.

This clonotype was detected a few times. The rearrangement links TRBV2 to TRBJ2-5; 10 bases line up with TRBD2. This CDR3 is built from 15 residues. Germline-derived CDR1 and CDR2 are SNHLY and FYNNEI. The trim removed 8 bases at V and 0 bases at J, leaving 6 bases unmatched. The CDR3 DNA reads TGTGCCAGCTATACTAGCGGGGCGAACCAAGAGACCCAGTACTTC. This codes for CASYTSGANQETQYF.

This clonotype was recorded at least ten times. The chain combines TRBV7-2 with TRBJ1-1; TRBD1 is a possible D gene (5 bases). Germline V gene data show CDR1 as SGHTA and CDR2 as FQGNSA. The CDR3 extends over 17 amino acids. Trimming removed 0 bases from V and 5 bases from J, with 19 bases in between. CDR3 sequence (DNA): TGTGCCAGCAGCTTAGCGTTGCGCAGGCAGGGAGAGACTGAAGCTTTCTTT. This gives the protein CASSLALRRQGETEAFF.

The rearrangement uses TRBV19 and TRBJ2-1; TRBD2 aligns across 10 bases. Losses at the gene ends were 5 bases for V and 0 bases for J; bases not matched to a gene: 7. CDR1 and CDR2 (germline): LNHDA, SQIVND (reference sequence). This CDR3 is 17 amino acids long. In nucleotides, the CDR3 is TGTGCCAGTAGTGCCCGAGCGGGGGGGAGCTCCTACAATGAGCAGTTCTTC. Encoded protein: CASSARAGGSSYNEQFF.

The sample holds many counts of this clonotype. This chain joins TRBV28 and TRBJ2-1, with 7 bases lining up with TRBD1. V trimming: 5 bases; J trimming: 8 bases; junction bases outside the gene matches: 9. This CDR3 comprises 14 residues. CDR1 MDHEN and CDR2 SYDVKM come from the germline V gene. Here the CDR3 DNA reads TGTGCCAGCAGTAGCCAAGACAGGGCCTATGAGCAGTTCTTC. It encodes CASSSQDRAYEQFF.

This sequence joins TRBV20-1 and TRBJ1-1; perhaps TRBD1 as D (6 bases). Germline values: CDR1 DFQATT, CDR2 SNEGSKA (reference sequence). This CDR3 is 12 amino acids long. V was shortened by 4 bases and J by 7 bases, with 13 bases between the two germline ends. The CDR3 DNA follows: TGCAGTGCTACCGTTACAGGGATTGAAGCTTTCTTT. This gives the protein CSATVTGIEAFF.

The rearrangement uses TRBV7-6 and TRBJ2-3, with D uncertain. CDR1 is SGHVS, CDR2 FNYEAQ, per germline. The CDR3 extends over 14 amino acids. Trimming cost V 2 bases and J 2 bases, with 8 bases left between them. For the CDR3, the DNA is TGTGCCAGCAGCTTAATTAGATCCACAGATACGCAGTATTTT. Its translation: CASSLIRSTDTQYF.

This clonotype was recorded many times. V and J are TRBV28 and TRBJ2-4, with 10 bases aligning to TRBD2. The CDR3 extends over 14 amino acids. V shed 3 bases, J shed 11 bases, and the junction held 7 bases outside the gene matches. Germline V gene sequence: CDR1 MDHEN, CDR2 SYDVKM. CDR3 in amino acids: CASSLFASGGVQYF. The DNA for the CDR3 is TGTGCCAGCAGTTTGTTCGCTAGCGGGGGTGTTCAGTACTTC. Filled out from reference TRBV28 and TRBJ2-4, the complete variable domain reads DVKVTQSSRYLVKRTGEKVFLECVQDMDHENMFWYRQDPGLGLRLIYFSYDVKMKEKGDIPEGYSVSREKKERFSLILESASTNQTSMYLCASSLFASGGVQYFGAGTRLSVL.

The chain is built from TRBV20-1 and TRBJ2-1; 11 bases line up with TRBD2. Per germline, CDR1 DFQATT and CDR2 SNEGSKA (reference sequence). The J segment lost 1 base and the V segment lost 5 bases, leaving 13 bases of the junction unmatched. The CDR3 totals 18 residues. The DNA of the CDR3 is TGCAGTGCTGGGGATATTAGCGGGGGGGCTCTTTCCTACAATGAGCAGTTCTTC. It codes for CSAGDISGGALSYNEQFF.

The chain couples TRBV15 to TRBJ2-2, with D unresolved. Trimming shortened V by 3 bases and J by 6 bases, and 8 bases separated the two germline ends. This CDR3 has 13 residues. Germline V gene lookup returns CDR1 LNHNV and CDR2 YYDKDF (reference sequence). The CDR3 loop is CATSSEASGELFF. As DNA, the CDR3 is TGTGCCACCAGCAGCGAGGCGTCCGGGGAGCTGTTTTTT.

This clonotype was detected a few times. The V gene is TRBV7-9, the J gene TRBJ1-5; D perhaps matches TRBD1 (5 bases). In germline, CDR1 is SEHNR, CDR2 FQNEAQ (reference sequence). The CDR3 is 15 amino acids. V lost 5 bases and J lost 5, with 16 bases in between. The CDR3 sequence is CASSQPGPGDQPQHF. CDR3 nucleotide sequence: TGTGCCAGCAGCCAGCCGGGACCCGGAGATCAGCCCCAGCATTTT.

The chain recombines TRBV19 with TRBJ2-7; 10 nucleotides agree with TRBD1. In germline, CDR1 is LNHDA, CDR2 SQIVND (reference sequence). The V segment lost 7 bases and the J segment 5 bases; nucleotides outside the gene matches: 8. The CDR3 covers 14 residues. CDR3 nucleotides: TGTGCCAGTACCTCTAGGGACAGGGGAAACGAGCAGTACTTC. Its protein product is CASTSRDRGNEQYF.

This clonotype was seen only a few times. The genes are TRBV12-5 and TRBJ2-1; D uncertain. CDR3 size: 16 residues. V shed 2 bases and J shed 7 bases, with 18 bases lying between them. The germline CDR1 and CDR2 sequences are LGHNT and FRNRAP. This CDR3 is CASGLPPRPIPNEQFF. CDR3 DNA: TGTGCTAGTGGTTTGCCTCCGAGACCTATCCCTAATGAGCAGTTCTTC.

In its sample, this clonotype was seen a few times. The genes are TRBV6-2 or TRBV6-3 and TRBJ1-1; 8 positions match TRBD1. CDR1 and CDR2 from the germline V gene are MNHEY and SVGEGT. The CDR3 is 14 residues long. The V segment lost 7 bases and the J segment 3 bases; nucleotides outside the gene matches: 7. The CDR3 here is CASTLGQGYTEAFF. The CDR3, as DNA: TGTGCCAGCACCCTCGGACAGGGATACACTGAAGCTTTCTTT.

This clonotype was recorded many times. The V gene is TRBV7-9, the J gene TRBJ2-1; D ambiguous. Trimming cost V 0 bases and J 6 bases, with 12 bases left between them. The CDR3 is 15 residues long. From germline, CDR1 is SEHNR and CDR2 FQNEAQ (reference sequence). The CDR3 reads CASSLAEKGPNEQFF. DNA for the CDR3: TGTGCCAGCAGCTTAGCGGAGAAGGGTCCCAATGAGCAGTTCTTC.

This clonotype showed up just a few times. V is TRBV7-9 and J is TRBJ1-4; 9 nucleotides agree with TRBD1. The CDR3 is made up of 14 amino acids. V lost 4 bases to trimming and J lost 7 bases; unmatched junction nucleotides: 4. From germline, CDR1 is SEHNR and CDR2 FQNEAQ (reference sequence). CDR3: CASSSGTGTEKLFF. CDR3 nucleotide sequence: TGTGCCAGCAGCTCCGGGACAGGGACTGAAAAACTGTTTTTT.

The rearrangement uses TRBV29-1 and TRBJ2-3, with TRBD1 identical over 7 bases. The V gene end was trimmed by 1 base and the J gene end by 2 bases; junction bases not matched to a gene: 9. CDR3 length: 16 amino acids. In germline, CDR1 is SQVTM, CDR2 ANQGSEA. CDR3 amino acids: CSVEGLGQDNTDTQYF. The CDR3 region has the DNA TGCAGCGTTGAAGGACTTGGACAGGATAACACAGATACGCAGTATTTT.